One sample yielded the 2 T cell receptor beta chains listed below, sequenced in a study of blood T cell repertoires in COVID-19. Sequencing used immunoSEQ multiplex PCR; TCRdb keeps in-frame clones, though not all of them. The sample contains approximately 68,000 clones, about 80% of which appear only once. The sequenced sample was peripheral blood. These receptors were collected from a man aged 80 or over with active COVID-19.

This rearrangement joins TRBV3-1 (or the pseudogene TRBV3-2) to TRBJ2-7, with 13 bases matching TRBD2. The germline V gene has CDR1 LGHDT and CDR2 YNNKEL (reference sequence). The V segment lost 4 bases and the J segment 3 bases; nucleotides outside the gene matches: 3. The length of the CDR3 is 15 residues. The CDR3 loop reads CASSRRTSGGYEQYF. The CDR3 DNA reads TGTGCCAGCAGCCGACGGACTAGCGGGGGCTACGAGCAGTACTTC.

The CDR3 protein is CASSLGAGETYEQYF. The CDR3 region has the DNA TGTGCCAGCAGCTTAGGGGCGGGGGAGACCTACGAGCAGTACTTC. The V gene is TRBV7-6, the J gene TRBJ2-7; 7 bases are shared with TRBD2. Per germline, CDR1 SGHVS and CDR2 FNYEAQ. V was pared by 1 base and J by 2 bases, with 5 bases of the junction left unmatched. The CDR3 spans 15 residues.